This TCR beta chain was sequenced for a study of T cells in placental villitis. V was clipped by 4 bases and J by 2 bases; unmatched bases: 4. The CDR3 totals 16 residues. Germline V lookup: CDR1 SGHNT, CDR2 YYREEE (reference sequence). This was the immunoSEQ v4 assay. Repertoires were generated with immunoSEQ multiplex PCR, while TCRdb's copy carries only in-frame clones and drops some. The table lists about 750 clones, 81% of them singletons. Findings of the study overall: Small decidual contamination means some T cells, especially in controls, may be decidual. Placentae with villitis of unknown etiology showed clonal expansion, median clonality approximately 0.056 versus control approximately 0.006.

As for this clone: The antigen is undetermined.

This clonotype was sampled from a human patient with villitis of unknown etiology; the placental T cells may come from both mother and fetus. Specimen: placental tissue containing maternal and fetal cells. This sequence joins TRBV5-4 and TRBJ2-2; TRBD2 matches at 11 bases. The CDR3 protein is CASSAGTSGNTGELFF. CDR3 nucleotide sequence: TGTGCCAGCAGCGCAGGGACTAGCGGAAACACCGGGGAGCTGTTTTTT.